The T cell receptor beta chain under discussion was sequenced for a study of blood T cells in healthy people across ages. A sample-barcoded 5' primer and a J-beta primer mix were used in a second PCR of roughly 7 to 12 cycles. The template-switch adaptor was a 5' adaptor with 12 random nucleotides. It tagged each cDNA molecule. TCRdb reprocessed the 5' RACE reads via MiXCR and lists one record per CDR3 protein. The table records about 670,000 distinct CDR3 sequences, 40% to 50% of them present only once. CDR3 length equals 13 residues. The ends were cut back, 6 bases at V and 11 bases at J, with 19 bases in the middle. Researchers report isolating at least 6.5 million PBMCs per sample.

The chain joins TRBV12-3 or TRBV12-4 to TRBJ2-5, with D hard to call. Input material: blood. This receptor was obtained from a man aged 80 or over in good health. Here the CDR3 reads CASRAFEYNEQYF. The CDR3 region has the DNA TGTGCCAGCAGGGCCTTCGAGTACAATGAGCAGTACTTC.